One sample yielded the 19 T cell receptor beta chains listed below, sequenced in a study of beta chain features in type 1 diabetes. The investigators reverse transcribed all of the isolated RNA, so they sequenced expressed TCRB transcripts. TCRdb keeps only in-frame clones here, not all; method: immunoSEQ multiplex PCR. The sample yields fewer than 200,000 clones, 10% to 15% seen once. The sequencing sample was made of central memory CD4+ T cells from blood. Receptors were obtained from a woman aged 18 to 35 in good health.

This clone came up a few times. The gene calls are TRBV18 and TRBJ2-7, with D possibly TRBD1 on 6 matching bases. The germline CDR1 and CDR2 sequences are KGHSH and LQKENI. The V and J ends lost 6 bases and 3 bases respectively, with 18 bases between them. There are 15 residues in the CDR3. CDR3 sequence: CASSLNPGHFYEQYF. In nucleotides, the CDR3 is TGTGCCAGCTCTCTTAATCCGGGACACTTCTACGAGCAGTACTTC.

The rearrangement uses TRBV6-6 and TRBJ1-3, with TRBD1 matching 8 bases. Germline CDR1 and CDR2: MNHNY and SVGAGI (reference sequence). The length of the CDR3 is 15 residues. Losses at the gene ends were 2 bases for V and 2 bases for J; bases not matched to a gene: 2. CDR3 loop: CASSYATGAGNTIYF. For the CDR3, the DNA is TGTGCCAGCAGTTACGCGACAGGGGCTGGAAACACCATATATTTT.

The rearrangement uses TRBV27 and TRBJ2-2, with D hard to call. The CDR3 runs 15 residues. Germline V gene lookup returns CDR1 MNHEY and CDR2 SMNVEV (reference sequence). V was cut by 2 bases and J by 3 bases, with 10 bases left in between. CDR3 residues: CASSLLTSDTGELFF. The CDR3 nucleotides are TGTGCCAGCAGTTTACTTACCTCGGACACCGGGGAGCTGTTTTTT.

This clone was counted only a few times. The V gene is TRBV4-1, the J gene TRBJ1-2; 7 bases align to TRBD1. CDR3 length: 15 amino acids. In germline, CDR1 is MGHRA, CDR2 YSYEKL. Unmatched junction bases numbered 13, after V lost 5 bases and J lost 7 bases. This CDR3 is CASSGGTESVGGYTF. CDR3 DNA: TGCGCCAGCAGCGGCGGGACAGAGAGCGTCGGTGGCTACACCTTC.

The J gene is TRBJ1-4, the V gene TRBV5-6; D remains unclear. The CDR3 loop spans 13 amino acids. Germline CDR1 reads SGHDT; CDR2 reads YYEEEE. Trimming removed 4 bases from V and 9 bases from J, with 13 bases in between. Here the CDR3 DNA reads TGTGCCAGCAGCGTCGCCGCGGGGAAAAAACTGTTTTTT. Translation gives CASSVAAGKKLFF. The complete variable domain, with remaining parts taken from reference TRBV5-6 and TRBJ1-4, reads DAGVTQSPTHLIKTRGQQVTLRCSPKSGHDTVSWYQQALGQGPQFIFQYYEEEERQRGNFPDRFSGHQFPNYSSELNVNALLLGDSALYLCASSVAAGKKLFFGSGTQLSVL.

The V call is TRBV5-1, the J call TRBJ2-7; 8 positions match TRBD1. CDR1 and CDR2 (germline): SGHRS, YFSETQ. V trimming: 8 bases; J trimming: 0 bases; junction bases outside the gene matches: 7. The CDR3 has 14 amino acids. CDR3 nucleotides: TGCGCCAGTAGGACAGGGCCCAGCTCCTACGAGCAGTACTTC. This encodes CASRTGPSSYEQYF.

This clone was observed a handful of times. CDR3 region: CASKYSHEQYF. CDR3 DNA sequence: TGTGCCAGCAAGTACAGCCACGAGCAGTACTTC. The chain recombines TRBV2 with TRBJ2-7; D unclear. Germline loops: CDR1 SNHLY, CDR2 FYNNEI. The CDR3 covers 11 residues. The V and J ends lost 7 bases and 5 bases respectively, with 9 bases between them. Supplemented by reference TRBV2 and TRBJ2-7, the full variable domain reads EPEVTQTPSHQVTQMGQEVILRCVPISNHLYFYWYRQILGQKVEFLVSFYNNEISEKSEIFDDQFSVERPDGSNFTLKIRSTKLEDSAMYFCASKYSHEQYFGPGTRLTVT.

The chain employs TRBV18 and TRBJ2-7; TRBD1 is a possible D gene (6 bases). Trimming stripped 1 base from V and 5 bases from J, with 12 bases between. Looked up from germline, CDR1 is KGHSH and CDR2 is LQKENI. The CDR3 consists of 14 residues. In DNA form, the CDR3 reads TGTGCCAGCTCACCACTAAACAGGGTGCACGAGCAGTACTTC. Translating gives CASSPLNRVHEQYF.

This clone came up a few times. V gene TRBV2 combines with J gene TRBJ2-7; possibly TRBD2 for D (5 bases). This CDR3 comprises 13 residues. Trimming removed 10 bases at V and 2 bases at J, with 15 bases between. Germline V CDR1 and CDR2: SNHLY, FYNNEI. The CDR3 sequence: CATRTGSTYEQYF. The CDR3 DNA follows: TGTGCCACCCGGACTGGAAGCACCTACGAGCAGTACTTC.

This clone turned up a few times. The CDR3 DNA reads TGTGCCAGCAGCTTAGACAGGGTTTCAGATACGCAGTATTTT. Translating it yields CASSLDRVSDTQYF. This chain connects TRBV7-6 to TRBJ2-3, with D perhaps matching TRBD1 (6 bases). CDR3 length equals 14 residues. Germline V gene sequence: CDR1 SGHVS, CDR2 FNYEAQ. V lost 1 base to trimming and J lost 4 bases, with 9 bases between them.

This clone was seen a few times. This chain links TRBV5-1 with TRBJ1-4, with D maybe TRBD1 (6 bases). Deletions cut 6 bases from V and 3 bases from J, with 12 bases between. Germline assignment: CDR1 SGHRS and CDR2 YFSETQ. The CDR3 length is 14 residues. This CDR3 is CASKKQGPNEKLFF. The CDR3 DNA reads TGCGCCAGCAAAAAACAGGGACCTAATGAAAAACTGTTTTTT.

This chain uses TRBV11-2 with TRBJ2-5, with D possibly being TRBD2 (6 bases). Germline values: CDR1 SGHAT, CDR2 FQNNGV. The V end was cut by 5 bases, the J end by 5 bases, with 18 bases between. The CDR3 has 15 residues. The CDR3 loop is CASSPAHGSRETQYF. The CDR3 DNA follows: TGTGCCAGCAGCCCCGCCCACGGGAGTAGGGAGACCCAGTACTTC.

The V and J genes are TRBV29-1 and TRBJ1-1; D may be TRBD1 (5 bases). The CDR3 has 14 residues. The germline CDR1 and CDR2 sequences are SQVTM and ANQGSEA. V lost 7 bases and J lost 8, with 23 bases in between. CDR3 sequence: CSAPGQGLKVEAFF. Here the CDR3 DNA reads TGCAGCGCTCCGGGCCAGGGCCTTAAAGTAGAAGCTTTCTTT.

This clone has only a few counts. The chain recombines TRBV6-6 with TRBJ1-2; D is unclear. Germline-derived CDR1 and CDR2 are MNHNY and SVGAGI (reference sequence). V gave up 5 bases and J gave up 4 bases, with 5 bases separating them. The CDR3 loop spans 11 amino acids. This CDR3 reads CASSPFYGYTF. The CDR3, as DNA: TGTGCCAGCAGTCCTTTCTATGGCTACACCTTC.

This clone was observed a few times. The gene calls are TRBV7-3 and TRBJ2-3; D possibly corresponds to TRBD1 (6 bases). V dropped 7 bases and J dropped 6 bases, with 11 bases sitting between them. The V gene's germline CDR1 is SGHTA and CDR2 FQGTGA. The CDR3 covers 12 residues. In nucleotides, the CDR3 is TGTGCCAGCACCCCTAGGGGGGATACGCAGTATTTT. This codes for CASTPRGDTQYF.

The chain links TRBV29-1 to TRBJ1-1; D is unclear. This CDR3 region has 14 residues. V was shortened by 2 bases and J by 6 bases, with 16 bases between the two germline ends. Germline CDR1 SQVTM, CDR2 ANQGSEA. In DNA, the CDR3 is TGCAGCGTTGAAAGGTCCAGGATGTCCGCTGAAGCTTTCTTT. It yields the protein CSVERSRMSAEAFF.

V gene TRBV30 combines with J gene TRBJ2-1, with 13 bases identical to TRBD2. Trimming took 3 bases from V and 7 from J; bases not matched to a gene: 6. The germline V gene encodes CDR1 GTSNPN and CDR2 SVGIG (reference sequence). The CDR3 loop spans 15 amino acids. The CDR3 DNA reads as TGTGCCTGGAGGAGGACTAGCGGGAGTATTAATGAGCAGTTCTTC. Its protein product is CAWRRTSGSINEQFF.

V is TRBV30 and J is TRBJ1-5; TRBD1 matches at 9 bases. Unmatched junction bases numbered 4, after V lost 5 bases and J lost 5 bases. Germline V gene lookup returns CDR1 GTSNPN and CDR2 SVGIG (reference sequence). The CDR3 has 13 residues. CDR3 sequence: CAWSNRGHQPQHF. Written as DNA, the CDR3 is TGTGCCTGGTCGAACAGGGGGCATCAGCCCCAGCATTTT. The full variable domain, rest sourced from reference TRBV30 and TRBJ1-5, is SQTIHQWPATLVQPVGSPLSLECTVEGTSNPNLYWYRQAAGRGLQLLFYSVGIGQISSEVPQNLSASRPQDRQFILSSKKLLLSDSGFYLCAWSNRGHQPQHFGDGTRLSIL.

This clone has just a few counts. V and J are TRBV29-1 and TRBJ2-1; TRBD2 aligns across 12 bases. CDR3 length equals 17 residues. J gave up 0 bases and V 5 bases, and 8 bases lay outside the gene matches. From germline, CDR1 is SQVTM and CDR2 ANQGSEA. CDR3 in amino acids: CSVYGLAGFSSYNEQFF. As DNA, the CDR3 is TGCAGCGTTTATGGACTAGCGGGGTTCAGCTCCTACAATGAGCAGTTCTTC.